This T cell receptor (beta chain) was obtained from a study of siplizumab effects on memory and regulatory T cells. Findings and limits, study-wide: In siplizumab cultures, the suppressive function of proliferating Tregs remained unconfirmed. The authors could not assign a naive or memory phenotype to roughly 75-97% of proliferating CD4+ or CD8+ clones. Apparently more diverse than memory cells, naive T cells also seemed major alloresponse contributors. Treg origin accounted for an average of roughly 69% of mappable alloreactive CD4+ clones with siplizumab and approximately 25% in controls.

Clones were read by immunoSEQ multiplex PCR, and TCRdb kept only the in-frame ones, dropping some. The sample has 110,000 or so clones; around 92% are singletons. Germline V gene data show CDR1 as LNHDA and CDR2 as SQIVND (reference sequence). Trimming left V 0 bases short and J 5 bases short, with 4 bases between. The CDR3 extends over 12 amino acids. About this clone: The antigen is undetermined.

This TCR was recovered from a human donor in good health. This chain connects TRBV19 to TRBJ1-2; D is uncertain. Sequencing was done on a sample of Tregs sorted from blood. CDR3 protein: CASSIDSYGYTF. The CDR3 nucleotides are TGTGCCAGTAGTATAGACAGTTATGGCTACACCTTC.